These 6 T cell receptor beta chains were all obtained from the same sample, sequenced in a study of blood T cell repertoires in COVID-19 (dated by TCRdb to 2019 to 2021). Library construction relied on the immunoSEQ multiplex PCR assay. Held by TCRdb, this immuneACCESS table contains in-frame sequences only and omits some clones. Under half of the omission traces to an unresolved V gene where checked; the cause of the rest is unknown. Counted in this sample were 95,000 to 150,000 clones; 65% to 85% of them appeared once. Approximately 4.5% of the sample is taken by the ten largest. Sequences were obtained from peripheral blood. The source is a woman aged 65 to 85 with acute or convalescent COVID-19.

Here the CDR3 reads CASRGTLMNTEAFF. As DNA, the CDR3 is TGTGCCAGCAGGGGGACACTGATGAACACTGAAGCTTTCTTT. The chain employs TRBV6-5 and TRBJ1-1; D is possibly TRBD1 (6 bases). The CDR3 consists of 14 residues. CDR1 and CDR2 (germline): MNHEY, SVGAGI. V lost 6 bases and J 0 bases, leaving 11 bases between the germline ends.

On this clone itself: Other nucleotide sequences from this sample produce the same CDR3. The chain links TRBV7-2 to TRBJ2-3; D is ambiguous. The CDR3 runs to 14 residues. Germline-derived CDR1 and CDR2 are SGHTA and FQGNSA. Between the trimmed V and J ends, which lost 2 bases and 0 bases, there was a span of 6 bases. CDR3 nucleotide sequence: TGTGCCAGCAGCTTAACATCTAGCACAGATACGCAGTATTTT. The encoded protein is CASSLTSSTDTQYF.

This chain connects TRBV5-4 to TRBJ2-1, with 8 bases fitting TRBD2. There are 15 residues in the CDR3. Germline CDR1 SGHNT, CDR2 YYREEE (reference sequence). V dropped 1 base and J dropped 9; count of bases not matched to a gene: 9. The CDR3 DNA reads as TGTGCCAGCAGCTTGTCGTCGACTAGCGCCAGTGAGCAGTTCTTC. Translation gives CASSLSSTSASEQFF.

J is TRBJ1-2 and V is TRBV4-3; the D gene is possibly TRBD1 (6 bases). Germline assignment: CDR1 LGHNA and CDR2 YSLEER. V was clipped by 3 bases and J by 7 bases, with 15 bases between them. This CDR3 is 14 amino acids long. The CDR3 bases are TGCGCCAGCAGCCACTCATCAGGGGTTGGTGGCTACACCTTC. Residues: CASSHSSGVGGYTF.

This chain uses TRBV6-2 or TRBV6-3 with TRBJ2-2, with 9 nucleotides matching TRBD2. Germline CDR1 reads MNHEY; CDR2 reads SVGEGT. The CDR3 has 16 amino acids. The V gene end was trimmed by 0 bases and the J gene end by 4 bases; junction bases not matched to a gene: 3. The CDR3 sequence: CASSYSILAGTGELFF. In DNA form, the CDR3 reads TGTGCCAGCAGTTACTCGATACTAGCGGGCACCGGGGAGCTGTTTTTT.

The chain couples TRBV15 to TRBJ1-5, with D possibly matching TRBD1 (6 bases). V lost 0 bases and J lost 9, with 15 bases in between. Per germline, CDR1 LNHNV and CDR2 YYDKDF (reference sequence). The CDR3 consists of 15 residues. CDR3 amino acids: CATSRDQQGRGPQHF. In nucleotides, the CDR3 is TGTGCCACCAGCAGAGATCAGCAGGGGAGGGGGCCCCAGCATTTT.